The 3 T cell receptor beta chains reported below all come from one sample, sequenced in a study of T cells in women clearing cervical HPV infection (dated by TCRdb to the late 2010s). Libraries came from the immunoSEQ multiplex PCR assay. TCRdb mirrors the immuneACCESS table, restricted to in-frame sequences. Some clones are absent from its copies; in checked studies, under half trace to an unresolved V gene, and the reason for the others is unknown. The table of this sample itemizes fewer than 35,000 clones. About 4.5% of the sample rests with the top ten. Sequences were obtained from blood buffy coat. These receptors were obtained from a woman aged 18-69 years with a cervical HPV16 infection that either progressed to CIN3+ or cleared (not recorded which).

As to this clone: The CDR3 end is not reached by the read, which stops 3 residues before it; the germline J gene fills it in. V usage is TRBV20-1 and J usage is TRBJ2-3; maybe TRBD2 (7 bases). Germline CDR1 and CDR2: DFQATT and SNEGSKA (reference sequence). This CDR3 has 15 residues. V was cut by 3 bases and J by 1 base, with 14 bases left in between. CDR3 in amino acids: CSASQRGAGTDTQYF. Incomplete CDR3 DNA: TGCAGTGCTAGCCAACGGGGGGCTGGCACAGATACG.

Notes on this clone: The read terminates 3 residues before the CDR3 end, so the remaining end is supplied by the germline J gene. The chain links TRBV14 to TRBJ2-2, with TRBD2 matching 10 bases. There are 17 residues in the CDR3. Looked up from germline, CDR1 is SGHDN and CDR2 is FVKESK. The V gene end was trimmed by 3 bases and the J gene end by 0 bases; junction bases not matched to a gene: 4. The CDR3 bases that were read are TGTGCCAGCAGCCAGTTAGCGGGAGGAACGAACACCGGGGAG. It encodes CASSQLAGGTNTGE. The complete CDR3 sequence is CASSQLAGGTNTGELFF.

As for this clone: The read ends 3 residues shy of where the CDR3 ends; the end is completed using the germline J gene. V usage is TRBV5-8 and J usage is TRBJ2-2; no definite D call. The CDR3 spans 14 residues. Trimming left V 1 base short and J 1 base short, with 5 bases between. The V gene's germline CDR1 is SGHTS and CDR2 YDEGEE. Incomplete CDR3 DNA: TGTGCCAGCAGCTTGACAGTGAACACCGGGGAG. Translating gives CASSLTVNTGE. The entire CDR3 protein is CASSLTVNTGELFF.